This TCR beta chain emerged from a study of CD8 T cells in Susac syndrome. With random hexamers, reverse transcription was performed on about 0.5 to 1 ug of RNA. The CDR3 of TCR beta was amplified by immunoSEQ multiplex PCR across 54 Vbeta and 13 Jbeta. TCRdb re-called the immunoSEQ multiplex PCR reads with MiXCR, one entry per CDR3 protein. The repertoire holds hundreds of thousands of distinct CDR3 sequences, around 93% seen once, with roughly 0.07% in the top ten. Negative isolation was used for CD8+ and CD4+ T cells, and FACS enrichment was applied to TEMRA cells. Germline CDR1 SQVTM, CDR2 ANQGSEA. With V trimmed by 6 bases and J by 3 bases, 7 bases remained unmatched. CDR3 length: 13 residues.

The TCR originated in a human donor with multiple sclerosis. The material sequenced was CD4+ T cells from PBMCs. The chain recombines TRBV29-1 with TRBJ2-7, with 8 positions matching TRBD1. The CDR3 DNA reads as TGCAGCGTGACGGACAGGGACTTCTACGAGCAGTACTTC. This translates into CSVTDRDFYEQYF.